The 10 T cell receptor beta chains listed next were all sequenced from one sample in a study of T cell repertoires in cytomegalovirus infection. Each CDR3 protein gets one entry after TCRdb re-called the reads with MiXCR. The data show approximately 910,000 distinct CDR3 sequences, roughly 30% seen once. These receptors are not linked to any known antigen. The source material was cultured CD8+ T cells from PBMCs, sampled from culture after CMV antigen stimulation. The receptors stem from a human donor in good health (CMV status not recorded). Some clones in this sample may be carry-over from other donors' samples.

The CDR3 loop reads CASSQPGRENPIVTGELFF. CDR3 nucleotide sequence: TGTGCCAGCAGTCAACCGGGACGGGAAAACCCGATTGTCACCGGGGAGCTGTTTTTT. V gene TRBV27 combines with J gene TRBJ2-2; either TRBD1 or TRBD2 may fit D (5 bases each). Deletions cut 5 bases from V and 4 bases from J, with 26 bases between. Per germline, CDR1 MNHEY and CDR2 SMNVEV (reference sequence). This CDR3 has 19 residues.

The chain links TRBV23-1 to TRBJ2-2; D gene ambiguous. TRBV23-1 is flagged as an ORF with uncertain function. V was clipped by 7 bases and J by 2 bases, with 20 bases between them. This CDR3 region has 17 residues. The CDR3 region has the DNA TGCGCCAGCATCCCTAGTGCCCGCATTTGCAACACCGGGGAGCTGTTTTTT. This codes for CASIPSARICNTGELFF.

The chain couples TRBV4-1 to TRBJ2-7, with 10 positions matching TRBD2. Germline V gene sequence: CDR1 MGHRA, CDR2 YSYEKL. This CDR3 is 14 amino acids long. V lost 3 bases to trimming and J lost 2 bases; unmatched junction nucleotides: 1. The CDR3, as DNA: TGCGCCAGCAGCCACCTAGCGGGGGCCTACGAGCAGTACTTC. It codes for CASSHLAGAYEQYF.

This clonotype was counted at least ten times. This chain uses TRBV7-9 with TRBJ1-3, with 7 bases matching TRBD1. The V gene's germline CDR1 is SEHNR and CDR2 FQNEAQ (reference sequence). J was trimmed by 2 bases and V by 2 bases; bases with no gene match: 0. The length of the CDR3 is 14 residues. The CDR3 DNA is TGTGCCAGCAGCTTACAGGGGGCTGGAAACACCATATATTTT. It encodes CASSLQGAGNTIYF.

This chain joins TRBV7-9 and TRBJ2-1; possibly TRBD2 for D (6 bases). This CDR3 is 11 amino acids long. V was pared by 5 bases and J by 10 bases, with 9 bases between. Per the germline V gene, CDR1 is SEHNR and CDR2 is FQNEAQ (reference sequence). CDR3 nucleotides: TGTGCCAGCAGCGCACGGGGGGAGCAGTTCTTC. Protein: CASSARGEQFF.

The chain joins TRBV7-9 to TRBJ2-2; TRBD2 is a possible D gene (5 bases). The germline gives CDR1 SEHNR, CDR2 FQNEAQ (reference sequence). The CDR3 covers 15 residues. The V end lost 7 bases, the J end lost 7 bases, and 19 bases lay between the germline ends. The CDR3 sequence: CASTSTRGEGGELFF. CDR3 nucleotide sequence: TGTGCCAGCACCTCTACTCGGGGAGAAGGCGGGGAGCTGTTTTTT.

The gene calls are TRBV20-1 and TRBJ2-2; D remains unclear. Trimming removed 1 base at V and 2 bases at J, with 11 bases between. The CDR3 contains 15 residues. Germline loops: CDR1 DFQATT, CDR2 SNEGSKA (reference sequence). In DNA form, the CDR3 reads TGCAGTGCTAGAGCCGAACAGAAAAACACCGGGGAGCTGTTTTTT. Its translation: CSARAEQKNTGELFF.

This clonotype turned up a few times. The chain links TRBV27 to TRBJ2-7, with 7 nucleotides matching TRBD1. The CDR3 is made up of 15 amino acids. CDR1 is MNHEY, CDR2 SMNVEV, per germline (reference sequence). V was pared by 5 bases and J by 2 bases, with 9 bases of the junction left unmatched. DNA for the CDR3: TGTGCCAGCAGTAGAGCCGGGACAGCAACCTACGAGCAGTACTTC. Translated: CASSRAGTATYEQYF.

This clonotype was counted once. One end of the junction fails to match germline, which may point to a read error. CDR3 amino acids: CANSQQGWETQYF. The CDR3 DNA is TGTGCCAACAGCCAACAGGGGTGGGAGACCCAGTACTTC. This rearrangement joins TRBV7-6 to TRBJ2-5; 7 positions agree with TRBD1. CDR3 length: 13 amino acids. Germline V lookup: CDR1 SGHVS, CDR2 FNYEAQ.

This clonotype has a count of ten or more. V and J are TRBV5-1 and TRBJ1-6, with 7 bases fitting TRBD1. V lost 3 bases and J lost 16; bases outside the gene matches: 4. Germline lookup yields CDR1 SGHRS and CDR2 YFSETQ. CDR3 length: 11 amino acids. DNA for the CDR3: TGCGCCAGCAGCTCCGGGACAGCTCTCCACTTT. Protein: CASSSGTALHF.